This note documents a single TCR beta chain sequence. The CDR3 has 17 residues. Looked up from germline, CDR1 is SGHDN and CDR2 is FVKESK. V lost 1 base, J lost 4 bases, and 9 bases stayed unmatched. The source of the sample is a study of PD-1 blockade in mismatch repair-deficient tumors. Assay: immunoSEQ multiplex PCR; the TCRdb copy retains only in-frame clones and omits some. The data show 60,000 to 65,000 clones, around 88% seen once. The receptor was derived from an adult with mismatch repair-deficient cancer. The sample here was peripheral blood, taken 52 weeks after starting pembrolizumab. The V gene is TRBV14, the J gene TRBJ2-5; the match to TRBD1 covers 10 bases. The CDR3 protein is CASSQVGTGASLETQYF. For the CDR3, the DNA is TGTGCCAGCAGCCAAGTAGGGACAGGGGCGTCCTTAGAGACCCAGTACTTC.